This is a list of T cell receptor beta chains from one sample in a study of blood T cells in healthy people across ages. From the 5' RACE reads, TCRdb called clonotypes with MiXCR, one entry per CDR3 protein. The sample includes about 900,000 distinct CDR3 sequences, around 62% seen only once; the top ten take roughly 25%. Sample: blood. These receptors were collected from a man aged 30 to 39 in good health. Each CDR3 is given with its conserved first and last residue. A D gene is named only where the DNA matches it firmly. Clone size appears in some rows only: once, few, many, or a class for an expanded clone.

D: TRBD2; size: .; V: TRBV9; J: TRBJ2-5; CDR3: CASSEGLAGGQIQTQYF; DNA: TGTGCCAGCAGCGAAGGACTAGCGGGGGGCCAAATTCAGACCCAGTACTTC
D: TRBD1; size: few; V: TRBV28; J: TRBJ2-3; CDR3: CASSLSGTGNTQYF; DNA: TGTGCCAGCAGTTTATCTGGGACAGGGAATACGCAGTATTTT
D: .; size: .; V: TRBV11-1; J: TRBJ2-5; CDR3: CASSLAVGIIETQYF; DNA: TGTGCCAGCAGTTTAGCGGTGGGGATAATCGAGACCCAGTACTTC
D: TRBD1; size: few; V: TRBV20-1; J: TRBJ2-7; CDR3: CSAKDRGYHEQYF; DNA: TGCAGTGCTAAGGACAGGGGGTACCACGAGCAGTACTTC
D: .; size: .; V: TRBV14; J: TRBJ2-7; CDR3: CASSSEVNEQYF; DNA: TGTGCCAGCAGCTCGGAGGTTAACGAGCAGTACTTC
D: .; size: .; V: TRBV6-6; J: TRBJ2-7; CDR3: CASKVSYEQYF; DNA: TGTGCCAGCAAAGTATCCTACGAGCAGTACTTC
D: TRBD1; size: .; V: TRBV7-3; J: TRBJ2-3; CDR3: CASSSGQGIYTQYF; DNA: TGTGCCAGCAGCTCGGGACAGGGAATCTATACGCAGTATTTT
D: TRBD1; size: .; V: TRBV6-6; J: TRBJ2-3; CDR3: CASNLGTDTSDTQYF; DNA: TGTGCCAGCAATCTCGGGACAGACACCTCAGATACGCAGTATTTT
D: .; size: .; V: TRBV29-1; J: TRBJ1-2; CDR3: CSVEYGGLNYGYTF; DNA: TGCAGCGTTGAGTACGGGGGCCTTAACTATGGCTACACCTTC
D: .; size: .; V: TRBV7-2; J: TRBJ1-6; CDR3: CASSLGGGRDSPLHF; DNA: TGTGCCAGCAGCTTAGGCGGGGGCCGCGATTCACCCCTCCACTTT
D: .; size: .; V: TRBV6-6; J: TRBJ2-4; CDR3: CASSYSSGVGNIQYF; DNA: TGTGCCAGCAGTTACTCCTCCGGGGTGGGAAACATTCAGTACTTC
D: .; size: .; V: TRBV5-6; J: TRBJ1-6; CDR3: CASSLVDRFSYNSPLHF; DNA: TGTGCCAGCAGCTTGGTGGACAGATTCTCCTATAATTCACCCCTCCACTTT
D: .; size: .; V: TRBV7-9; J: TRBJ1-5; CDR3: CASSSQNSNQPQHF; DNA: TGTGCCAGCAGCTCCCAGAATAGCAATCAGCCCCAGCATTTT
D: .; size: .; V: TRBV6-5; J: TRBJ2-7; CDR3: CASSYSGKTYEQYF; DNA: TGTGCCAGCAGTTACTCAGGGAAAACCTACGAGCAGTACTTC
D: .; size: many; V: TRBV12-3/TRBV12-4; J: TRBJ2-1; CDR3: CASSLGGANEQFF; DNA: TGTGCCAGCAGTTTAGGTGGGGCGAATGAGCAGTTCTTC
D: .; size: few; V: TRBV18; J: TRBJ2-5; CDR3: CASSPPLGVETQYF; DNA: TGTGCCAGCTCACCACCGTTAGGGGTCGAGACCCAGTACTTC
D: .; size: .; V: TRBV28; J: TRBJ2-7; CDR3: CASSFWDGGPEQYF; DNA: TGTGCCAGCAGTTTCTGGGACGGGGGTCCCGAGCAGTACTTC
D: TRBD1; size: few; V: TRBV12-3/TRBV12-4; J: TRBJ1-2; CDR3: CASSSTGVAYGYTF; DNA: TGTGCCAGCAGTTCGACAGGGGTAGCCTATGGCTACACCTTC
D: .; size: .; V: TRBV5-1; J: TRBJ2-3; CDR3: CASSGGTLSTDTQYF; DNA: TGCGCCAGCAGCGGAGGGACGCTTAGCACAGATACGCAGTATTTT
D: .; size: few; V: TRBV3-1; J: TRBJ2-5; CDR3: CASSRQGTQYF; DNA: TGTGCCAGCAGCCGTCAGGGGACCCAGTACTTC
D: TRBD2; size: .; V: TRBV13; J: TRBJ2-7; CDR3: CASSPLGASGGPADNEQYF; DNA: TGTGCCAGCAGCCCTCTAGGGGCTAGCGGGGGCCCCGCGGACAATGAGCAGTACTTC
D: TRBD1; size: .; V: TRBV5-1; J: TRBJ2-3; CDR3: CASSPPGTGVADTQYF; DNA: TGCGCCAGCAGCCCACCCGGGACAGGGGTGGCAGATACGCAGTATTTT
D: .; size: few; V: TRBV20-1; J: TRBJ2-7; CDR3: CSAPVQGSYEQYF; DNA: TGCAGTGCTCCCGTACAGGGCTCCTACGAGCAGTACTTC
D: .; size: few; V: TRBV12-3/TRBV12-4; J: TRBJ1-5; CDR3: CASTPQGPRDQPQHF; DNA: TGTGCCAGCACCCCCCAGGGTCCAAGGGATCAGCCCCAGCATTTT
D: TRBD1; size: .; V: TRBV7-9; J: TRBJ2-3; CDR3: CASSQETGGSTDTQYF; DNA: TGTGCCAGCAGCCAGGAGACAGGGGGAAGCACAGATACGCAGTATTTT
D: TRBD1; size: .; V: TRBV6-1; J: TRBJ1-4; CDR3: CATKEGQGVEKLFF; DNA: TGTGCCACCAAAGAAGGACAGGGGGTTGAAAAACTGTTTTTT
D: .; size: .; V: TRBV6-2/TRBV6-3; J: TRBJ1-1; CDR3: CASSYGQNTEAFF; DNA: TGTGCCAGCAGTTACGGGCAGAACACTGAAGCTTTCTTT
D: .; size: many; V: TRBV5-1; J: TRBJ2-1; CDR3: CASSWKGSQDEQFF; DNA: TGCGCCAGCAGCTGGAAGGGAAGCCAGGATGAGCAGTTCTTC
D: .; size: .; V: TRBV19; J: TRBJ2-7; CDR3: CASSIGKTYEQYF; DNA: TGTGCCAGTAGTATCGGAAAGACCTACGAGCAGTACTTC
D: TRBD1; size: .; V: TRBV20-1; J: TRBJ1-2; CDR3: CSAAGTGVGYTF; DNA: TGCAGTGCTGCCGGGACAGGGGTAGGCTACACCTTC
D: TRBD1; size: .; V: TRBV7-2; J: TRBJ2-7; CDR3: CASSTRPPTGGSDEQYF; DNA: TGTGCCAGCAGCACGAGGCCTCCGACAGGGGGAAGCGACGAGCAGTACTTC
D: .; size: few; V: TRBV11-3; J: TRBJ2-1; CDR3: CASSKRLDYNEQFF; DNA: TGTGCCAGCAGCAAGAGACTAGACTACAATGAGCAGTTCTTC
D: TRBD2; size: .; V: TRBV7-2; J: TRBJ2-5; CDR3: CASRWTSGGLWEETQYF; DNA: TGTGCCAGCAGATGGACTAGCGGGGGGCTCTGGGAAGAGACCCAGTACTTC
D: .; size: few; V: TRBV4-3; J: TRBJ2-5; CDR3: CASSQDERAGPWETQYF; DNA: TGCGCCAGCAGCCAAGATGAGAGGGCAGGGCCTTGGGAGACCCAGTACTTC
D: .; size: .; V: TRBV27; J: TRBJ2-7; CDR3: CASSEGGPHYEQYF; DNA: TGTGCCAGCAGTGAGGGTGGCCCTCACTACGAGCAGTACTTC
D: TRBD2; size: few; V: TRBV2; J: TRBJ2-1; CDR3: CARGLANLHEQFF; DNA: TGTGCCAGGGGACTAGCGAATCTCCATGAGCAGTTCTTC
D: .; size: .; V: TRBV9; J: TRBJ1-2; CDR3: CASSPPGTNYGYTF; DNA: TGTGCCAGCAGCCCTCCCGGGACTAACTATGGCTACACCTTC
D: .; size: .; V: TRBV12-3/TRBV12-4; J: TRBJ2-5; CDR3: CASISQETQYF; DNA: TGTGCCAGCATTAGTCAAGAGACCCAGTACTTC
D: .; size: .; V: TRBV29-1; J: TRBJ2-5; CDR3: CSVGESETQYF; DNA: TGCAGCGTTGGCGAGTCAGAGACCCAGTACTTC